Here is one T cell receptor (beta chain) with its context. The CDR3 sequence is 17 residues long. Germline V gene lookup returns CDR1 SNHLY and CDR2 FYNNEI. The ends were cut back, 3 bases at V and 0 bases at J, with 12 bases in the middle. Described time point: persistent/refractory GD, antithyroid drugs over 5 years with positive TRAb. TCR sequences were obtained from RNA taken from PBMCs. These data belong to a study of regulatory T cells in long-lasting Graves disease. With iRepertoire HTBI primers and Arm-PCR of CDR3 regions, TCR beta libraries were built. TCRdb re-called the multiplex PCR reads through MiXCR, storing one row per CDR3 protein. The table lists hundreds of thousands of distinct CDR3 sequences, 20% to 25% of them singletons.

The TCR originated in a female donor with Graves disease. The chain uses TRBV2 and TRBJ1-6; D is unclear. The sequences come from peripheral blood mononuclear cells (PBMCs), collected when the disease was refractory, from a patient treated with antithyroid drugs. The CDR3 region is CASSEETASSYNSPLHF. CDR3 coding DNA: TGTGCCAGCAGTGAGGAGACGGCGAGCTCCTATAATTCACCCCTCCACTTT.